This TCR beta chain was observed in a study of T-cell reconstitution after alpha-beta-depleted transplantation in children. Many counts were recorded for this clonotype. As it was prepared, the TCRbeta library received unique molecular identifiers. TCRdb redid the calling of the PCR reads with MiXCR, one entry per CDR3 protein. This table holds some 400,000 distinct CDR3 sequences, roughly 20% found once. Here the sequenced sample was PBMCs from the stem cell graft donor, taken from the stem cell graft. The receptor's source is a human donor who donated a stem cell graft to a child with acute myeloid leukemia.

In DNA form, the CDR3 reads TGTGCCAGCAGTGAAGGTCTAGGACAGGGAACCTACGAGCAGTACTTC. Protein sequence: CASSEGLGQGTYEQYF. The chain links TRBV2 to TRBJ2-7; 8 bases are a match to TRBD1. Germline CDR1 is SNHLY and CDR2 is FYNNEI. The CDR3 extends over 16 amino acids. The junction had 7 bases not matched to a gene; V was cut back by 1 base and J by 2 bases.